This T cell receptor beta chain was observed in a study of tumor-infiltrating lymphocytes in primary liver carcinoma. Study-level information: Patients of both sexes were 30 to 69 years old. Among the tumors, stages were T1-T3 N0M0 and sizes roughly 4 to 10 cm.

Researchers drew blood RNA from unsorted whole blood and extracted germline DNA as well. Using a constant-region primer together with ProtoScript II reverse transcriptase, TCR beta cDNA was made from around 500 ng of total RNA. Generation of the TCR beta libraries relied on three nested multiplex PCR rounds using slightly modified ARM-PCR. A C-beta reverse primer was combined with TRBV1-TRBV30 forward primers in the first two PCR rounds, and each round had around 10 cycles. TCRdb recomputed calls from the multiplex PCR reads with MiXCR, one row per CDR3 protein. The table lists about 210,000 distinct CDR3 sequences, less than 65% of them singletons. This CDR3 region has 17 residues. V shed 8 bases and J 4 bases; nucleotides not matched to a gene: 9. CDR1 is MNHNS and CDR2 is SASEGT in the germline V gene. Study-level results: For tumor-adjacent and tumor-blood pairs, overlap was less than that seen for tumor region pairs.

This clonotype occurred many times. What it binds is not known. Source material: peripheral blood. This receptor was taken from a woman aged 60 to 75 with primary liver carcinoma and hepatitis B virus infection. V usage is TRBV6-1 and J usage is TRBJ2-2; 14 bases match TRBD2. CDR3 in DNA: TGTGCCAGCCAGATGGGACTAGCGGGAGCGGGCACCGGGGAGCTGTTTTTT. Translating gives CASQMGLAGAGTGELFF.